These T cell receptor beta chains were read from a single sample in a study of human T cells and chemical hapten exposure. TCRdb ran MiXCR on the RACE reads and lists one entry per CDR3 protein. The sample lists about 81,000 distinct CDR3 sequences; around 7.8% were seen once. Sequencing was performed on whole blood, taken in connection with sensitization to the hapten diphenylcyclopropenone (DPC). These receptors originate from a woman younger than 45 with alopecia areata. Some clones in this sample may be carry-over from other donors' samples. CDR3s include the opening cysteine and the closing phenylalanine or tryptophan. A D gene is named only where the DNA matches it firmly. Size values are once, few and many counts, or a class for expanded clones, and some rows have none.

TRBJ2-7 | TRBD2 | TRBV3-1 | many | TGTGCCAGCAGCCACGGGGGTGGAGGACTAGGATACGAGCAGTACTTC | CASSHGGGGLGYEQYF
TRBJ1-1 | TRBD1 | TRBV29-1 | NA | TGCAGCGTTGTTCAGGGGGCTTCAGGGACTGAAGCTTTCTTT | CSVVQGASGTEAFF
TRBJ2-6 | NA | TRBV6-5 | many | TGTGCCAGCAGCCCTGGGGGGTCTGGGGCCAACGTCCTGACTTTC | CASSPGGSGANVLTF
TRBJ1-1 | NA | TRBV6-2/TRBV6-3 | few | TGTGCCAGCAGTACCATGAACACTGAAGCTTTCTTT | CASSTMNTEAFF
TRBJ2-5 | NA | TRBV6-5 | many | TGTGCCAGCAGTAGCCTGTATGGGTCCGGGGAGACCCAGTACTTC | CASSSLYGSGETQYF
TRBJ1-1 | NA | TRBV7-9 | NA | TGTGCCAGCAGTACCAAAGGAGGCAGAGAGAACACTGAAGCTTTCTTT | CASSTKGGRENTEAFF
TRBJ2-1 | TRBD1 | TRBV30 | many | TGTGCCTGGAGGCGGACAGGGGTTCAGGGTGAGCAGTTCTTC | CAWRRTGVQGEQFF
TRBJ2-1 | NA | TRBV24-1 | many | TGTGCCACCAGTGCGGGGCGTGGGGTAAATGAGCAGTTCTTC | CATSAGRGVNEQFF
TRBJ2-1 | TRBD2 | TRBV10-3 | NA | TGTGCCTCCTCCCGGTTAGCGGGGAACAATGAGCAGTTCTTC | CASSRLAGNNEQFF
TRBJ2-7 | NA | TRBV2 | many | TGTGCCAGCAGGAGACGTGGGACCTCCTACGAGCAGTACTTC | CASRRRGTSYEQYF
TRBJ2-3 | TRBD2 | TRBV2 | NA | TGTGCCAGCAGCGCTAGCGGGATTAGCACAGATACGCAGTATTTT | CASSASGISTDTQYF
TRBJ2-3 | NA | TRBV29-1 | NA | TGCAGCGCCGAGCGGAGGACTAGCACAGATACGCAGTATTTT | CSAERRTSTDTQYF
TRBJ1-2 | NA | TRBV10-2 | NA | TGCGCCAGCAGTGAGTGGGGGTGTGGCTATGGCTACACCTTC | CASSEWGCGYGYTF
TRBJ2-4 | NA | TRBV5-6 | many | TGTGCCAGCAGCTTGACAGGGAACATTCAGTACTTC | CASSLTGNIQYF
TRBJ2-1 | TRBD1 | TRBV4-1 | many | TGCGCCAGCAGCCTTAATCGACGACAGGGGTTATTAAATGAGCAGTTCTTC | CASSLNRRQGLLNEQFF
TRBJ1-1 | NA | TRBV3-1 | many | TGTGCCAGCAGCCAGACAGGATTGAACACTGAAGCTTTCTTT | CASSQTGLNTEAFF
TRBJ1-1 | NA | TRBV18 | many | TGTGCCAGCTCACCAGCGGCAGTACAGATTAACACTGAAGCTTTCTTT | CASSPAAVQINTEAFF
TRBJ2-4 | TRBD1 | TRBV6-2/TRBV6-3 | many | TGTGCCAGCAGTCACAGACCGGGGACAGGATTAGCCAAAAACATTCAGTACTTC | CASSHRPGTGLAKNIQYF
TRBJ1-6 | TRBD1 | TRBV2 | many | TGTGCCAGCAGTGGAGGGACAGGGGGGTCACCCCTCCACTTT | CASSGGTGGSPLHF
TRBJ2-5 | NA | TRBV3-1 | many | TGTGCCAGCAGCCAAGATGGCGGCCGCGACAGGTCGAAAGAGACCCAGTACTTC | CASSQDGGRDRSKETQYF
TRBJ1-1 | TRBD1 | TRBV29-1 | many | TGCAGCGCGGATAGACAGGGGCGGTCGGCTTTCTTT | CSADRQGRSAFF
TRBJ2-1 | TRBD2 | TRBV19 | many | TGTGCCAGTAGTATGTCAGGACTAGCGGGGGCGCAGTTCTTC | CASSMSGLAGAQFF
TRBJ2-3 | TRBD2 | TRBV20-1 | many | TGCAGTGCTAGAGTCAGGGCCCGCGGGGGGGGCACAGATACGCAGTATTTT | CSARVRARGGGTDTQYF
TRBJ1-1 | NA | TRBV20-1 | many | TGCAGTGCTAGAGAATCAGGACACCTTAACACTGAAGCTTTCTTT | CSARESGHLNTEAFF
TRBJ1-5 | NA | TRBV3-1 | few | TGTGCCAGCAGCCCGGGAGCGGGAGGGAATCAGCCCCAGCATTTT | CASSPGAGGNQPQHF
TRBJ1-1 | TRBD1 | TRBV11-2 | NA | TGTGCCAGCAGCTTTGGTTCTAGGGGGCAATGGGCTGAAGCTTTCTTT | CASSFGSRGQWAEAFF
TRBJ1-1 | NA | TRBV6-4 | many | TGTGCCAGCAGCGCGCAGGGAAATGGGGGCGAAGCTTTCTTT | CASSAQGNGGEAFF
TRBJ1-1 | TRBD1 | TRBV12-3/TRBV12-4 | few | TGTGCCAGCAGACCCCGGGACAGAGAATCTAGCACTGAAGCTTTCTTT | CASRPRDRESSTEAFF
TRBJ2-3 | TRBD2 | TRBV12-3/TRBV12-4 | many | TGTGCCAGCAGTTTAAGGCGGGGGGGACGCCCAGATACGCAGTATTTT | CASSLRRGGRPDTQYF
TRBJ2-2 | NA | TRBV7-2 | few | TGTGCCAGCAGCTTAGAAGCCGGGGAGCTGTTTTTT | CASSLEAGELFF
TRBJ2-3 | NA | TRBV27 | many | TGTGCCAGCAGTTCCCGCGGGGATAGCACAGATACGCAGTATTTT | CASSSRGDSTDTQYF
TRBJ2-7 | TRBD1 | TRBV20-1 | many | TGCAGTGCTAGATACAGGGGGTTTCCCTACGAGCAGTACTTC | CSARYRGFPYEQYF
TRBJ2-5 | TRBD2 | TRBV7-6 | many | TGTGCCAGCAGCCCCGGGACTAGCGGGGGTCATGAGACCCAGTACTTC | CASSPGTSGGHETQYF
TRBJ2-7 | NA | TRBV4-1 | many | TGCGCCAGCAGCCAAGATCTTGGGGGACTGGAGCAGTACTTC | CASSQDLGGLEQYF
TRBJ2-7 | NA | TRBV12-3/TRBV12-4 | many | TGTGCCAGCAGCGCAACTGGGTCCGAGCAGTACTTC | CASSATGSEQYF
TRBJ2-1 | TRBD1 | TRBV10-3 | many | TGTGCCTCCTCCGGGACAGGGGGCAATGAGCAGTTCTTC | CASSGTGGNEQFF
TRBJ1-4 | NA | TRBV5-1 | NA | TGCGCCAGCAGCTTGGGGACAGCGACTGAAAAACTGTTTTTT | CASSLGTATEKLFF
TRBJ1-1 | NA | TRBV7-2 | many | TGTGCCAGCAGCTTAGCGGGTTGGACTGAAGCTTTCTTT | CASSLAGWTEAFF
TRBJ2-3 | TRBD2 | TRBV7-8 | many | TGTGCCAGCAGCGAGCGGGGGGGTAGCACAGATACGCAGTATTTT | CASSERGGSTDTQYF
TRBJ1-5 | NA | TRBV29-1 | many | TGCAGCGGATCACAGGGCGGCAATCAGCCCCAGCATTTT | CSGSQGGNQPQHF
TRBJ2-7 | NA | TRBV5-6 | NA | TGTGCCAGCAGCTTGTCGGGGGTCATCAGCTACGAGCAGTACTTC | CASSLSGVISYEQYF
TRBJ1-1 | NA | TRBV30 | few | TGTGCCTGGAGTTTGAACACTGAAGCTTTCTTT | CAWSLNTEAFF
TRBJ1-2 | NA | TRBV20-1 | many | TGCAGTGCTAGAGAACGTGGCAGGGAGAGTTATGGCTACACCTTC | CSARERGRESYGYTF
TRBJ1-1 | NA | TRBV30 | many | TGTGCCTGGACAAGGTGGAACACTGAAGCTTTCTTT | CAWTRWNTEAFF
TRBJ1-4 | NA | TRBV2 | few | TGTGCCAGCAGCCCAACCTCTAATGAAAAACTGTTTTTT | CASSPTSNEKLFF
TRBJ1-1 | TRBD1 | TRBV18 | many | TGTGCCAGCTCACCATACACAGGGGGGGACACTGAAGCTTTCTTT | CASSPYTGGDTEAFF
TRBJ1-3 | NA | TRBV12-3/TRBV12-4 | few | NA | CASSSSRASGNTIYF
TRBJ1-4 | NA | TRBV20-1 | few | TGCAGTGCTAGAGAAGACGGGGTCACTAATGAAAAACTGTTTTTT | CSAREDGVTNEKLFF
TRBJ2-1 | NA | TRBV27 | NA | TGTGCCAGCAGTACGGGCTACAATGAGCAGTTCTTC | CASSTGYNEQFF
TRBJ2-7 | NA | TRBV20-1 | few | TGCAGTGCTAGAGATATCGGCAGGTTTGACGAGCAGTACTTC | CSARDIGRFDEQYF
TRBJ1-2 | TRBD1 | TRBV5-1 | many | TGCGCCAGCAGCTTAGGACAGGCCCAGTCTGGCTACACCTTC | CASSLGQAQSGYTF
TRBJ1-2 | NA | TRBV30 | NA | TGTGCCTGGACTCAGGGACGAGACGGCTACACCTTC | CAWTQGRDGYTF
TRBJ2-3 | NA | TRBV3-1 | many | TGTGCCAGCAGCCAATTAAACGGTCCAGATACGCAGTATTTT | CASSQLNGPDTQYF
TRBJ1-2 | NA | TRBV7-9 | many | TGTGCCAGCAGCTCATACGTGGGGGACCTCCCACACTATGGCTACACCTTC | CASSSYVGDLPHYGYTF
TRBJ2-1 | TRBD1 | TRBV29-1 | NA | TGCAGCGTGGGGACAGGGAGCTACAATGAGCAGTTCTTC | CSVGTGSYNEQFF
TRBJ2-1 | NA | TRBV10-1 | many | TGCGCCAGCAGTGAGTCCACCCAGGATTACAATGAGCAGTTCTTC | CASSESTQDYNEQFF
TRBJ1-2 | NA | TRBV19 | few | TGTGCCAGTAGTAACCCTGGTCTACAGGCCCTCTATGGCTACACCTTC | CASSNPGLQALYGYTF
TRBJ1-5 | NA | TRBV6-2/TRBV6-3 | NA | TGTGCCAGCAGTCTACGTAGCAATCAGCCCCAGCATTTT | CASSLRSNQPQHF
TRBJ1-1 | NA | TRBV19 | few | TGTGCCAGTAGTGTCACGGTGGCGGCTTTCTTT | CASSVTVAAFF